The 13 T cell receptor beta chains below all came from one sample that was sequenced in a study of blood T cell repertoires in COVID-19. Profiled with immunoSEQ multiplex PCR; TCRdb holds only in-frame clones, not every one. Among about 190,000 clones, roughly four fifths were seen once, and the ten largest hold around 6.1%. The sequencing input was peripheral blood. The receptors were gathered from a woman in her thirties or forties with acute or convalescent COVID-19.

The gene calls are TRBV5-1 and TRBJ1-5, with no clear D. Trimming shortened V by 4 bases and J by 4 bases, and 18 bases separated the two germline ends. The CDR3 covers 16 residues. Germline CDR1 and CDR2: SGHRS and YFSETQ. The DNA of the CDR3 is TGCGCCAGCAGCCCGGACGGGCGGGTAGATAATCAGCCCCAGCATTTT. It codes for CASSPDGRVDNQPQHF.

V gene TRBV2 combines with J gene TRBJ1-5; TRBD1 aligns across 8 bases. CDR3 size: 13 residues. Trimming cost V 9 bases and J 8 bases; bases outside gene matches: 9. The germline CDR1 and CDR2 sequences are SNHLY and FYNNEI. The CDR3 here is CASQAGGFEPQHF. The CDR3 DNA reads TGTGCCAGTCAAGCAGGGGGCTTTGAGCCCCAGCATTTT.

This clone has only a few counts. The chain uses TRBV7-2 and TRBJ1-4; 9 positions match TRBD1. With 5 bases clipped from V and 4 bases from J, the junction kept 5 bases outside the gene matches. The CDR3 spans 15 residues. The germline gives CDR1 SGHTA, CDR2 FQGNSA. The CDR3 nucleotides read TGTGCCAGCAGCGCCGGGGACAGGGATAATGAAAAACTGTTTTTT. Encoded protein: CASSAGDRDNEKLFF.

The chain combines TRBV4-1 with TRBJ2-6; D possibly corresponds to TRBD2 (6 bases). Trimming removed 3 bases from V and 2 bases from J, with 17 bases in between. Per germline, CDR1 MGHRA and CDR2 YSYEKL. The CDR3 totals 18 residues. The CDR3 coding sequence is TGCGCCAGCAGCCATCCCCGGGAGAGAGGGCCTGGGGCCAACGTCCTGACTTTC. It specifies CASSHPRERGPGANVLTF.

Only a few counts were recorded for this clone. The J gene is TRBJ1-1, the V gene TRBV5-1; 9 bases match TRBD1. With V trimmed by 0 bases and J by 5 bases, 20 bases remained unmatched. Germline CDR1 and CDR2: SGHRS and YFSETQ. This CDR3 is 20 amino acids long. CDR3 protein: CASSLVLAIKPGQGGTEAFF. The CDR3 DNA reads as TGCGCCAGCAGCTTGGTCCTCGCGATAAAGCCGGGACAGGGAGGGACTGAAGCTTTCTTT.

This clone was observed once. V gene TRBV5-4 combines with J gene TRBJ2-5; no definite D call. Per the germline V gene, CDR1 is SGHNT and CDR2 is YYREEE (reference sequence). The CDR3 length is 12 residues. Trimming left V 0 bases short and J 3 bases short, with 3 bases between. CDR3 in DNA: TGTGCCAGCAGCTTGGCCGAAGAGACCCAGTACTTC. As protein: CASSLAEETQYF.

The chain recombines TRBV28 with TRBJ1-1; 9 nucleotides match TRBD1. Germline loops: CDR1 MDHEN, CDR2 SYDVKM. The CDR3 extends over 16 amino acids. Losses at the gene ends were 4 bases for V and 0 bases for J; bases not matched to a gene: 6. CDR3 DNA sequence: TGTGCCAGCAGTTGGGACAGGGTAATTGTGAACACTGAAGCTTTCTTT. It encodes CASSWDRVIVNTEAFF. The whole variable domain, filled in from reference TRBV28 and TRBJ1-1, reads DVKVTQSSRYLVKRTGEKVFLECVQDMDHENMFWYRQDPGLGLRLIYFSYDVKMKEKGDIPEGYSVSREKKERFSLILESASTNQTSMYLCASSWDRVIVNTEAFFGQGTRLTVV.

This clone was seen once. The rearrangement links TRBV19 to TRBJ1-3, with TRBD1 matching over 7 bases. CDR1 is LNHDA and CDR2 is SQIVND in the germline V gene (reference sequence). V was clipped by 7 bases and J by 2 bases; unmatched bases: 8. The CDR3 is 15 residues long. As DNA, the CDR3 is TGTGCCAGTATGGTTGACAGGGCCACTGGAAACACCATATATTTT. This sequence encodes CASMVDRATGNTIYF.

This rearrangement joins TRBV28 to TRBJ1-1; 7 positions agree with TRBD1. The V and J ends lost 1 base and 9 bases, in that order; junction bases with no gene match: 11. Germline loops: CDR1 MDHEN, CDR2 SYDVKM. The CDR3 runs 15 residues. This CDR3 is CASSLSVSTGQKAFF. The DNA for the CDR3 is TGTGCCAGCAGTTTATCCGTTTCCACGGGACAGAAAGCTTTCTTT.

This chain links TRBV6-5 with TRBJ2-3, with TRBD1 matching over 7 bases. Germline-derived CDR1 and CDR2 are MNHEY and SVGAGI. The CDR3 runs to 14 residues. J was trimmed by 4 bases and V by 6 bases; bases with no gene match: 7. CDR3 amino acids: CASSNQQGSDTQYF. The CDR3 DNA reads as TGTGCCAGCAGCAACCAACAGGGGTCAGATACGCAGTATTTT.

V gene TRBV3-1 (or the pseudogene TRBV3-2) combines with J gene TRBJ1-6, with a weak D call TRBD1 (5 bases). The length of the CDR3 is 16 residues. CDR1 LGHDT and CDR2 YNNKEL come from the germline V gene (reference sequence). Trimming took 0 bases from V and 9 from J, leaving 15 bases between them. The CDR3 region has the DNA TGTGCCAGCAGCCAAGATGGGGGGACGGGATTTTCACCCCTCCACTTT. Residues: CASSQDGGTGFSPLHF.

Details on this clone: Other DNA variants within this sample encode the same CDR3. The chain combines TRBV6-2 or TRBV6-3 with TRBJ2-7; D gene unclear. The CDR3 totals 13 residues. In germline, CDR1 is MNHEY, CDR2 SVGEGT. The V and J ends lost 6 bases and 1 base respectively, with 10 bases between them. The CDR3 loop reads CASSIDSSYEQYF. DNA for the CDR3: TGTGCCAGCAGCATCGACTCGTCCTACGAGCAGTACTTC.

The chain recombines TRBV5-5 with TRBJ1-1; TRBD1 agrees at 8 bases. The V segment lost 2 bases and the J segment 5 bases; nucleotides outside the gene matches: 11. Per germline, CDR1 SGHKS and CDR2 YYEKEE (reference sequence). The CDR3 covers 16 residues. CDR3 sequence: CASSFGQGEGRTEAFF. DNA of the CDR3: TGTGCCAGCAGCTTCGGACAGGGCGAAGGGAGGACTGAAGCTTTCTTT.